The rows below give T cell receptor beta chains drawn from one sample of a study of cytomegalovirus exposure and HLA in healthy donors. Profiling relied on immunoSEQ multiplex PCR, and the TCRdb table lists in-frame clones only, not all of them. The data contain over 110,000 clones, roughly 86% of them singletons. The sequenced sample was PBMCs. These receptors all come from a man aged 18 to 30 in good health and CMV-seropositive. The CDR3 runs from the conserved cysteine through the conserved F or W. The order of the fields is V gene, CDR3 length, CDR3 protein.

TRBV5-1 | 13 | CASSLAYQTEAFF
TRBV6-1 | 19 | CASSEGWGRQGARYNEQFF
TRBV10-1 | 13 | CASSDAGPYEQYF
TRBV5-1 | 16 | CASSLGSTSRGETQYF
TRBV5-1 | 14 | CASSLRGTTDTQYF
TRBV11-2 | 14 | CASSSTRYAEKLFF
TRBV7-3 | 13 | CASSFRQAGELFF
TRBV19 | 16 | CASSIVGTGMNTEAFF
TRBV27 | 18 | CASSLGGPRGGSNTEAFF
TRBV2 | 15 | CASCAQGRPNYEQYF
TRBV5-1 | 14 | CASSSQRENTEAFF
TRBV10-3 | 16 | CAISGSEGRGTYGYTF
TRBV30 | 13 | CAWAMELSYEQYF
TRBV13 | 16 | CASRVTSGRIGETQYF
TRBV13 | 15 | CASSFRLAENNEQFF
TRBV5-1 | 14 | CASSLGGTGDSYTF
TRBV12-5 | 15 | CASGLQGGGANVLTF
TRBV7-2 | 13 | CASSLAAEYEQYF
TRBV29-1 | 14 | CSVEGGAGGHGYTF
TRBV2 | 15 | CASSDDRGRSDTQYF
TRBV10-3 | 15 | CAISVGTQRGETQYF
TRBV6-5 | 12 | CASSSSGQPQHF
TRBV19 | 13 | CASSINEDTEAFF
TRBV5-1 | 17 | CASSYGQGQGAGNTIYF
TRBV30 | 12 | CAWETGGDEQYF
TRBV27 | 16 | CASSLPGQGYTGELFF
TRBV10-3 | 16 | CATGEHTGGAYTEAFF
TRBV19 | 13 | CASVLLAENEQYF
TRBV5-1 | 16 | CASSTGTSGGIDTQYF
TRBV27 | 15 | CASSLRGPIGNEQFF
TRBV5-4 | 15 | CASSLDPGDNTEAFF
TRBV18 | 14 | CASSPGTTANEQYF
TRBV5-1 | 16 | CASNGLAGVGTGELFF
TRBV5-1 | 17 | CASSLRQASSYNSPLHF
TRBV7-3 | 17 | CASSPLYRTGFDTEAFF
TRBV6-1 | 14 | CASSENRGNQPQHF
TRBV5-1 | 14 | CASSFWGGTDTQYF
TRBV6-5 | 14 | CASKPDRGDYGYTF
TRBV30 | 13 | CAWRSQGNYGYTF
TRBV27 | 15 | CASSLRRDRVNEQFF
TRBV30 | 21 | CAWNPIRGWTGGIPSSYEQYF
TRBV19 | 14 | CASSIIRPEGGYTF
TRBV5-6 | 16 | CASSLEARGGADTQYF
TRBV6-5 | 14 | CASSLRQGGYGYTF